This T cell receptor beta chain was identified in a study of T cell changes during pregnancy in multiple sclerosis (dated by TCRdb to between 2018 and 2020). The study in broad terms: In women with multiple sclerosis, the researchers looked at how the T cell repertoire shifted as pregnancy progressed.

The receptor library was made with the immunoSEQ multiplex PCR assay. Here the immuneACCESS table is served through TCRdb, limited to in-frame sequences with V and J called. Missing clones are a known gap in these copies; in checked studies unresolved V genes cover under half, and the rest lacks a known reason. Recorded for this sample are approximately 50,000 clones; approximately 95% of them occurred a single time. The ten largest clones add up to less than 0.35% of the sample. Including cysteine and phenylalanine, the CDR3 has 16 amino acids. Of the read, only the CDR3 DNA is kept; its 48 bases are in frame from base 1. V and J are truncated by 6 bases and 6 bases respectively, leaving an intervening sequence of 20 bases. As encoded in the germline V gene (reference sequence), CDR1 is LNHDA while CDR2 is SQIVND. About this clone itself: Its binding antigen is unknown. No base qualities exist here, and no much larger clone lies one base off it.

The V gene is TRBV19 and the J gene is TRBJ2-2; TRBD2 is a possible D gene, resting on 5 matching bases. Source: CD4+ T cells from peripheral blood mononuclear cells, taken in the third trimester of pregnancy. The source is a female donor with multiple sclerosis, enrolled in a pregnancy study. The DNA sequence is given as TGTGCCAGTAGCGTGAGGGCGATCGGGGAACCCGGGGAGCTGTTTTTT. It translates as CASSVRAIGEPGELFF.